This T cell receptor (beta chain) was observed in a study of control samples from healthy donors and cancer patients. The method was immunoSEQ multiplex PCR; TCRdb's version includes in-frame clones alone and lacks a portion of them. This sample has 120,000 or so clones; over 75% occur once, and the top ten carry about 8.7%. Germline assignment: CDR1 LNHDA and CDR2 SQIVND (reference sequence). The germline V and J ends were trimmed by 5 bases and 4 bases, with 15 bases remaining between them. The CDR3 is made up of 15 amino acids. The V gene is TRBV19, the J gene TRBJ1-5, with a tentative D call TRBD1 (5 bases). Source material: blood. The sequence came from a man in his forties in good health. CDR3: CASSSGLGGNQPQHF. The CDR3 DNA sequence: TGTGCCAGTAGTTCCGGACTCGGGGGGAATCAGCCCCAGCATTTT.